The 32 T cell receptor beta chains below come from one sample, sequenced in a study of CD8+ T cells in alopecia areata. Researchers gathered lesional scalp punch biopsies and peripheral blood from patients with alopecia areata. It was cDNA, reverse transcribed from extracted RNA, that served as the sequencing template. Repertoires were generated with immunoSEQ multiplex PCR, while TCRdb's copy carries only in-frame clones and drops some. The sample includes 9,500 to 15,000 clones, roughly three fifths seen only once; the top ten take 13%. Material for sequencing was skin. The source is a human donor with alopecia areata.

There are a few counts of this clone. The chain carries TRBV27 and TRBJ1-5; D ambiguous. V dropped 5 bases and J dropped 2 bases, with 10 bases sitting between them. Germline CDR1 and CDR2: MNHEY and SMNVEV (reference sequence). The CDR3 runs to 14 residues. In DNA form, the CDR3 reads TGTGCCAGCAGTCGTGCGGGCGGCAATCAGCCCCAGCATTTT. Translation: CASSRAGGNQPQHF.

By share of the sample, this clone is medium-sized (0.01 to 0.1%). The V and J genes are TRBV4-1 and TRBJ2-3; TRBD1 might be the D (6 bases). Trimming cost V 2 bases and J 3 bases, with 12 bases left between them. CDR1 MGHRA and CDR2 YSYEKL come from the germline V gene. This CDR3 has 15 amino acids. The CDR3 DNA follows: TGCGCCAGCAGCCAATTGATGGGGGCGACAGATACGCAGTATTTT. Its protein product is CASSQLMGATDTQYF.

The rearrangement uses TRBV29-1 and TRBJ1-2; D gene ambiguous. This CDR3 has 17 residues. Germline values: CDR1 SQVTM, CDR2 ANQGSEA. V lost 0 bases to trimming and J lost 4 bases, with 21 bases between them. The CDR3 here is CSVEDLGTGERRYGYTF. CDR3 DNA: TGCAGCGTTGAAGATCTAGGTACCGGGGAACGGCGCTATGGCTACACCTTC.

CDR3 loop: CASSDIRQATNEKLFF. CDR3 sequence (DNA): TGTGCCAGCAGTGATATTCGACAGGCAACTAATGAAAAACTGTTTTTT. This rearrangement joins TRBV25-1 to TRBJ1-4; D is possibly TRBD1 (6 bases). Trimming cost V 3 bases and J 0 bases, with 11 bases left between them. Germline loops: CDR1 MGHDK, CDR2 SYGVNS. The CDR3 consists of 16 residues.

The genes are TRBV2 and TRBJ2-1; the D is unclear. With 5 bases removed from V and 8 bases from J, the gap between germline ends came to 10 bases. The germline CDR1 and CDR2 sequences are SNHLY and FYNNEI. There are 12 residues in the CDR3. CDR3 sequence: CASSRVYYEQFF. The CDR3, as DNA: TGTGCCAGCAGTCGAGTGTATTATGAGCAGTTCTTC.

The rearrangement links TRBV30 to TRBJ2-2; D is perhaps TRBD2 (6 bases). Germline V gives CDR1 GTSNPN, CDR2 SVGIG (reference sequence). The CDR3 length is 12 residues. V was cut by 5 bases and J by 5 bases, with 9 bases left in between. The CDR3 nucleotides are TGTGCCTGGCTGGGGACTACCGGGGAGCTGTTTTTT. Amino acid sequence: CAWLGTTGELFF.

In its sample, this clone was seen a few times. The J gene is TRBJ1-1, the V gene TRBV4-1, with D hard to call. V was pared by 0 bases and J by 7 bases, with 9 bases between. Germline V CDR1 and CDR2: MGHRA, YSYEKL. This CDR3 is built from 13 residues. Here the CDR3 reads CASSQEFSDEAFF. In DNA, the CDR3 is TGCGCCAGCAGCCAAGAATTCAGTGATGAAGCTTTCTTT.

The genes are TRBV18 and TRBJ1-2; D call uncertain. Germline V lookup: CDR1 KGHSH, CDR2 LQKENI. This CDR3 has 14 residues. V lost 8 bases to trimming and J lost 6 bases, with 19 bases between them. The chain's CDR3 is CASAALLGGDGYTF. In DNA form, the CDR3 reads TGTGCCAGCGCAGCCTTGTTGGGAGGAGATGGCTACACCTTC.

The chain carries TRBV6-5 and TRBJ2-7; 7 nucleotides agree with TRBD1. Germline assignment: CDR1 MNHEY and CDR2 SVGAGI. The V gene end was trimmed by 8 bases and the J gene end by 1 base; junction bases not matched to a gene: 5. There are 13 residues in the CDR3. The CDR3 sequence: CASRTGQSYEQYF. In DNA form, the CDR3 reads TGTGCCAGCCGGACAGGACAATCCTACGAGCAGTACTTC.

The CDR3 sequence: CASSFDGPSTAFF. The CDR3 DNA reads as TGTGCCAGCAGTTTTGATGGCCCCTCGACGGCTTTCTTT. The chain recombines TRBV27 with TRBJ1-1; unclear D gene. Germline V gene data show CDR1 as MNHEY and CDR2 as SMNVEV (reference sequence). The CDR3 totals 13 residues. Trimming took off 3 bases at V and 11 bases at J, with 16 bases between the two ends.

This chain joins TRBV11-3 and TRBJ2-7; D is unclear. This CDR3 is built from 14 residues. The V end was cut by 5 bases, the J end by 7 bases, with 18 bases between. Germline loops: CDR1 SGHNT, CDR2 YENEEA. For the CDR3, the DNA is TGTGCCAGCAGCCCGGACGGTTTTTTGGGGGAGCAGTACTTC. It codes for CASSPDGFLGEQYF. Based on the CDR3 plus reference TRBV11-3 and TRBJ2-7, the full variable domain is EAGVVQSPRYKIIEKKQPVAFWCNPISGHNTLYWYLQNLGQGPELLIRYENEEAVDDSQLPKDRFSAERLKGVDSTLKIQPAELGDSAVYLCASSPDGFLGEQYFGPGTRLTVT.

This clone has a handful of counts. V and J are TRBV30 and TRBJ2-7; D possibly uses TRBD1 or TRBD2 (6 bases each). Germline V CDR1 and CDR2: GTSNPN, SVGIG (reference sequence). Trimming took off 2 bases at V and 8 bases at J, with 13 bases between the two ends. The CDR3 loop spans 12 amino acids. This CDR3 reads CAWSPSGAKQYF. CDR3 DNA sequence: TGTGCCTGGAGTCCTTCGGGGGCCAAGCAGTACTTC.

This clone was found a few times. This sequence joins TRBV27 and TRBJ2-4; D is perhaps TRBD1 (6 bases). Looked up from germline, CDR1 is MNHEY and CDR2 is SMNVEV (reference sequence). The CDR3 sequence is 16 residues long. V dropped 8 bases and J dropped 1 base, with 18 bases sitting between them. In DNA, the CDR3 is TGTGCCAGCCGCGCAGGGGTCCCTGGCGCCAAAAACATTCAGTACTTC. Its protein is CASRAGVPGAKNIQYF.

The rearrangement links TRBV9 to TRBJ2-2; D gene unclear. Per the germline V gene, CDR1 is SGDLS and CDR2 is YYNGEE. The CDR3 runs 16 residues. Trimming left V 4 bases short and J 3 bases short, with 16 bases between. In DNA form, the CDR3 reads TGTGCCAGCAGCCCCGCGAGAGTACGTCACACCGGGGAGCTGTTTTTT. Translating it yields CASSPARVRHTGELFF.

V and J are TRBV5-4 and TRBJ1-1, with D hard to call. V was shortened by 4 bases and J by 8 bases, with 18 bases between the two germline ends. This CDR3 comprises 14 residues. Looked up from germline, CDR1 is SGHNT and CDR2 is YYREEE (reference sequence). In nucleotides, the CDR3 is TGTGCCAGCAGCCCCACCGACGGTTTAGGCGAAGCTTTCTTT. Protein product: CASSPTDGLGEAFF.

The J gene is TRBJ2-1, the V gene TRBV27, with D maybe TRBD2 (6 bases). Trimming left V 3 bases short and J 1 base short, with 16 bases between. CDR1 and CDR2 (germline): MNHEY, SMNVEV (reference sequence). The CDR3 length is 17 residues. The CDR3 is CASSFAFSGTSYNEQFF. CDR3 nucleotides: TGTGCCAGCAGTTTTGCCTTTAGCGGTACGTCCTACAATGAGCAGTTCTTC.

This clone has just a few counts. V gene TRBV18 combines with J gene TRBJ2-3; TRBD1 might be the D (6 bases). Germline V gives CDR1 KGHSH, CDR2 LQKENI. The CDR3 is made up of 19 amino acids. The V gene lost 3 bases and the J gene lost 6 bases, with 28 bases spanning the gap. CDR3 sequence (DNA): TGTGCCAGCTCACCGCCCTCTGTGGGGGCCTATGATACGTCCGATACGCAGTATTTT. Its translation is CASSPPSVGAYDTSDTQYF.

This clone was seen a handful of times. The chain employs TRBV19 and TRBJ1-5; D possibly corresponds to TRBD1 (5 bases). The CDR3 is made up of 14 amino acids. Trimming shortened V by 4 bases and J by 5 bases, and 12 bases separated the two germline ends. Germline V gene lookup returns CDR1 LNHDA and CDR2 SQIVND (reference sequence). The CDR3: CASSSRDPHQPQHF. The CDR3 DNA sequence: TGTGCCAGTAGTAGCCGGGACCCGCATCAGCCCCAGCATTTT.

As DNA, the CDR3 is TGTGCCAGCAGTAAGTCGTCTTTGGGGGGAGAGACCCAGTACTTC. Protein product: CASSKSSLGGETQYF. The chain joins TRBV28 to TRBJ2-5; tentatively, D is TRBD2 (6 bases). Trimming removed 5 bases at V and 4 bases at J, with 17 bases between. Germline V gene sequence: CDR1 MDHEN, CDR2 SYDVKM. This CDR3 has 15 amino acids.

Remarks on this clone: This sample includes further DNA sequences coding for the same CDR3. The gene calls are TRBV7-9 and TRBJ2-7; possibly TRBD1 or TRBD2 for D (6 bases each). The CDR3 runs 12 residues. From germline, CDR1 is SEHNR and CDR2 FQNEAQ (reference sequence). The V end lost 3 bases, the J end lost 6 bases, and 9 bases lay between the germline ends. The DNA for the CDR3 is TGTGCCAGCAGCTTTGGGGGGCCCGAGCAGTACTTC. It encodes CASSFGGPEQYF.

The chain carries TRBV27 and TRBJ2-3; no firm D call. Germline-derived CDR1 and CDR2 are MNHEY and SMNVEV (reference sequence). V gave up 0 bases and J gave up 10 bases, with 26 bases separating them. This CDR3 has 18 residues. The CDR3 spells CASSLSLNQVPPPLAQYF. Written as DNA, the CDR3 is TGTGCCAGCAGTTTATCCCTTAACCAGGTTCCCCCACCCCTAGCGCAGTATTTT.

The CDR3 DNA reads TGTGCCAGCAGCTTCCCGCCGGGACTAGCCCTCCCAGATACGCAGTATTTT. Protein: CASSFPPGLALPDTQYF. The gene calls are TRBV13 and TRBJ2-3; 9 bases are shared with TRBD2. The CDR3 has 17 amino acids. V lost 3 bases, J lost 4 bases, and 11 bases stayed unmatched. Germline V gene data show CDR1 as PRHDT and CDR2 as FYEKMQ (reference sequence).

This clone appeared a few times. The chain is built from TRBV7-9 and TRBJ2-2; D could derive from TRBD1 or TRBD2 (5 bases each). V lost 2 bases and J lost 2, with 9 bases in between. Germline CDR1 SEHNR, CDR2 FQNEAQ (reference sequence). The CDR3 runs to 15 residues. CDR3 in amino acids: CASSLRGRNTGELFF. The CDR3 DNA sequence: TGTGCCAGCAGCTTACGGGGACGTAACACCGGGGAGCTGTTTTTT.

CDR3 in DNA: TGTGCCAGCAGCTTAGAGATAGCGGGACAAGAGACCCAGTACTTC. Its protein is CASSLEIAGQETQYF. The V and J genes are TRBV7-9 and TRBJ2-5; TRBD2 agrees at 8 bases. CDR3 size: 15 residues. Germline values: CDR1 SEHNR, CDR2 FQNEAQ (reference sequence). With V trimmed by 1 base and J by 2 bases, 3 bases remained unmatched. The variable domain in full, completed from reference TRBV7-9 and TRBJ2-5, reads DTGVSQNPRHKITKRGQNVTFRCDPISEHNRLYWYRQTLGQGPEFLTYFQNEAQLEKSRLLSDRFSAERPKGSFSTLEIQRTEQGDSAMYLCASSLEIAGQETQYFGPGTRLLVL.

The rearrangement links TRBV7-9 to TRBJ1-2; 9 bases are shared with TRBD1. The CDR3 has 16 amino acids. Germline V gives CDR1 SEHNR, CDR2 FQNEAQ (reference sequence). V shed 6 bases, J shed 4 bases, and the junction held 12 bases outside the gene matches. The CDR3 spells CASREAGTGHGYGYTF. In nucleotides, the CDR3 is TGTGCCAGCAGAGAAGCTGGGACAGGGCATGGCTATGGCTACACCTTC.

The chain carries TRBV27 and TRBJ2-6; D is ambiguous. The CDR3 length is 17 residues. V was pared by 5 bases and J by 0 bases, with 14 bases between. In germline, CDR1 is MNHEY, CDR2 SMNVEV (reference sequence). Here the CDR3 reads CASSPTPTASGANVLTF. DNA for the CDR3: TGTGCCAGCAGTCCCACTCCAACCGCCTCTGGGGCCAACGTCCTGACTTTC.

The CDR3 coding sequence is TGCGCCAGCAGTCAAAGGACAGGGTCTTACGAGCAGTACTTC. This gives the protein CASSQRTGSYEQYF. This sequence joins TRBV23-1 and TRBJ2-5, with TRBD1 matching 8 bases. Near its end, the DNA agrees better with TRBJ2-7, so the J call may be wrong. TRBV23-1 is an ORF for which the function is uncertain. The CDR3 sequence is 14 residues long.

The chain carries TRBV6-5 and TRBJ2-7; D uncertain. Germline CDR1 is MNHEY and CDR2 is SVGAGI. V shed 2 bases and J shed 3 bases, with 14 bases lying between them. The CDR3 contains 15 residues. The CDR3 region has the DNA TGTGCCAGCAGTTACCGAGCAGGTTTTAACTACGAGCAGTACTTC. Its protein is CASSYRAGFNYEQYF.

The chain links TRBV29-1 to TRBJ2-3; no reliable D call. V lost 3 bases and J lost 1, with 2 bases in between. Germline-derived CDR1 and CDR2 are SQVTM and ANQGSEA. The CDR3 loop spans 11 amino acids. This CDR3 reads CSVDRTDTQYF. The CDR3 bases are TGCAGCGTTGACCGCACAGATACGCAGTATTTT.

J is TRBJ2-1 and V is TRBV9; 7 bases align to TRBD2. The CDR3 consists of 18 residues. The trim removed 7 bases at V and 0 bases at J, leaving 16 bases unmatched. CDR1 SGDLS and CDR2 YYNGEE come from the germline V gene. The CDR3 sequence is CASATGLPWRSSYNEQFF. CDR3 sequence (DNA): TGTGCCAGCGCAACGGGACTACCTTGGCGGAGCTCCTACAATGAGCAGTTCTTC.

CDR3 protein: CASSRERSGRPDQTQYF. CDR3 in DNA: TGTGCCAGCAGCCGAGAAAGGTCGGGCCGGCCAGACCAGACCCAGTACTTC. This chain joins TRBV14 and TRBJ2-5; D remains unclear. In germline, CDR1 is SGHDN, CDR2 FVKESK. V dropped 4 bases and J dropped 6 bases, with 24 bases sitting between them. The CDR3 is 17 residues long.

The CDR3 reads CASSEGTGETGELFF. CDR3 in DNA: TGTGCCAGCAGTGAAGGGACAGGGGAGACCGGGGAGCTGTTTTTT. This sequence joins TRBV6-1 and TRBJ2-2; 9 nucleotides align to TRBD1. CDR3 size: 15 residues. V was clipped by 1 base and J by 5 bases; unmatched bases: 2. Germline V gene data show CDR1 as MNHNS and CDR2 as SASEGT.